The clone carrying this T cell receptor (beta chain) showed up just a few times. Its matching antigen is unknown. This may stem from a read error, because a much larger clone lies one nucleotide away. This specimen belongs to a study of metastatic and nonmetastatic thyroid tumors. Study findings and constraints: It was reportedly found that TCR beta diversity was significantly higher in malignant thyroid tumors than in benign nodules, a difference seen in both blood and tumor samples.

Trimming took off 5 bases at V and 6 bases at J, with 11 bases between the two ends. Germline V gene lookup returns CDR1 DFQATT and CDR2 SNEGSKA (reference sequence). The CDR3 is made up of 12 amino acids. TCRdb re-called the PCR reads via MiXCR. This table has about 20,000 clones, approximately 10% appearing once. Until they underwent thyroid surgery, no patient had received any treatment. The rearrangement joins TRBV20-1 to TRBJ2-1, with no clear D. Input material: blood. The sequence was obtained from a female donor with papillary thyroid cancer or a benign thyroid nodule (not recorded which). Some clones in this sample may be carry-over from other donors' samples. This CDR3 is CSAGVSPNEQFF. CDR3 nucleotide sequence: TGCAGTGCTGGAGTTAGTCCCAATGAGCAGTTCTTC.